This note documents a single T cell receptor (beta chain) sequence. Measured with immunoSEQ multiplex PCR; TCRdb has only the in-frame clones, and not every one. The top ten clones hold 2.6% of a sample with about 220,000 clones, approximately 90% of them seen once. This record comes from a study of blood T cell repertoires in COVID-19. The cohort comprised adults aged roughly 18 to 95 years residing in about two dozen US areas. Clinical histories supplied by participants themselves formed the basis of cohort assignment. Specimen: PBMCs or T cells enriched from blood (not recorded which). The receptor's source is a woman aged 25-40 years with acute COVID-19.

CDR3 sequence (DNA): TGCGCCAGCAGCCCCCGCCTGGCCGCGGGGGTTCAAGATACGCAGTATTTT. This gives the protein CASSPRLAAGVQDTQYF. The chain couples TRBV4-1 to TRBJ2-3, with 7 bases identical to TRBD2. After removal of 4 bases from V and 5 bases from J, the junction contained 15 bases not matched to a gene. This CDR3 has 17 residues. In germline, CDR1 is MGHRA, CDR2 YSYEKL.